This TCR beta chain was identified during a study of T-cell memory formation after mild COVID-19. TCRdb re-analysed the 5' RACE reads in MiXCR, keeping a single row per CDR3 protein. The top ten hold more than 20% of the sample, which has over 250,000 distinct CDR3 sequences, more than 15% seen once. Germline loops: CDR1 SEHNR, CDR2 FQNEAQ (reference sequence). Trimming took 0 bases from V and 6 from J; bases not matched to a gene: 4. The CDR3 length is 14 residues. The chain combines TRBV7-9 with TRBJ2-7; TRBD2 agrees at 8 bases. This TCR came from a man aged 18-30 years who had mild COVID-19 (a few samples of this study predate the infection). Cell type and time point are not known. Sequenced input: PBMCs or a T cell subset sorted from them (not recorded which). CDR3 in amino acids: CASSLASGVSEQYF. For the CDR3, the DNA is TGTGCCAGCAGCTTAGCTAGCGGGGTATCCGAGCAGTACTTC.